Shown below are 24 T cell receptor beta chains from a single sample sequenced in a study of blood T cell repertoires in COVID-19 (TCRdb year 2020). Library creation used the immunoSEQ multiplex PCR assay. TCRdb stores this immuneACCESS table with in-frame sequences only. Part of the clones is absent; in the studies checked, under half of the shortfall reflects unresolved V genes, and no reason is known for the rest. This sample gives approximately 300,000 clones in total; around 90% of them show up just once. The ten largest clones add up to nearly 7% of the sample. Sequenced input: peripheral blood. The receptors derive from a woman aged 25 to 39 with COVID-19, enrolled during active disease.

The chain employs TRBV4-1 and TRBJ2-7, with D unclear. Trimming took off 1 base at V and 3 bases at J, with 13 bases between the two ends. This CDR3 has 15 residues. Germline V gene data show CDR1 as MGHRA and CDR2 as YSYEKL. The CDR3 protein is CASSQVSQAGYEQYF. CDR3 bases: TGCGCCAGCAGCCAAGTCTCGCAGGCAGGCTACGAGCAGTACTTC.

The chain uses TRBV4-1 and TRBJ1-2; D may be TRBD1 (5 bases). The CDR3 has 13 amino acids. V was pared by 0 bases and J by 7 bases, with 9 bases between. Germline CDR1 is MGHRA and CDR2 is YSYEKL. This CDR3 is CASSQEGGSGYTF. CDR3 sequence (DNA): TGCGCCAGCAGCCAAGAGGGGGGGAGTGGCTACACCTTC.

The chain uses TRBV10-3 and TRBJ2-7; D unresolved. V lost 3 bases, J lost 3 bases, and 12 bases lay in between. Germline V gene lookup returns CDR1 ENHRY and CDR2 SYGVKD. This CDR3 is 14 amino acids long. The CDR3 region has the DNA TGTGCCATCAGTGAACGCCTAGAGTTCTACGAGCAGTACTTC. Protein product: CAISERLEFYEQYF.

The rearrangement links TRBV11-3 to TRBJ2-5; D might be TRBD2 (5 bases). Germline V CDR1 and CDR2: SGHNT, YENEEA. V was clipped by 1 base and J by 6 bases, with 9 bases between them. The CDR3 loop spans 13 amino acids. For the CDR3, the DNA is TGTGCCAGCAGCTTAGTGGGAGAAAAGACCCAGTACTTC. Translation gives CASSLVGEKTQYF.

The rearrangement links TRBV6-4 to TRBJ2-3, with 8 bases that match TRBD1. This CDR3 region has 16 residues. V lost 2 bases and J lost 3; bases outside the gene matches: 7. Per the germline V gene, CDR1 is MRHNA and CDR2 is SNTAGT. The CDR3 DNA sequence: TGTGCCAGCAGTGACACTAGGACAGGGCCAACAGATACGCAGTATTTT. Translating it yields CASSDTRTGPTDTQYF.

The gene calls are TRBV15 and TRBJ1-1; D may be TRBD1 (6 bases). Germline CDR1 is LNHNV and CDR2 is YYDKDF (reference sequence). This CDR3 spans 15 amino acids. Trimming stripped 1 base from V and 5 bases from J, with 14 bases between. The CDR3 region has the DNA TGTGCCACCAGCAGAGGGGGCAGGGGTATTACTGAAGCTTTCTTT. This translates into CATSRGGRGITEAFF.

This sequence joins TRBV5-6 and TRBJ1-2; D perhaps matches TRBD1 (6 bases). CDR3 length equals 16 residues. Deletions cut 4 bases from V and 1 base from J, with 17 bases between. Germline assignment: CDR1 SGHDT and CDR2 YYEEEE. CDR3 DNA: TGTGCCAGCAGCAAAGCGGGGGGGGCGGTTAACTATGGCTACACCTTC. Protein sequence: CASSKAGGAVNYGYTF. Full variable domain (outside the CDR3, taken from reference TRBV5-6 and TRBJ1-2): DAGVTQSPTHLIKTRGQQVTLRCSPKSGHDTVSWYQQALGQGPQFIFQYYEEEERQRGNFPDRFSGHQFPNYSSELNVNALLLGDSALYLCASSKAGGAVNYGYTFGSGTRLTVV.

This clone was seen only once. The V gene is TRBV7-9, the J gene TRBJ2-1; 14 nucleotides align to TRBD2. The junction had 16 bases not matched to a gene; V was cut back by 9 bases and J by 9 bases. CDR3 length: 17 residues. Germline CDR1 and CDR2: SEHNR and FQNEAQ (reference sequence). CDR3 protein: CASGGTLGTSGSVEQFF. CDR3 nucleotides: TGTGCCAGTGGGGGAACTCTTGGGACTAGCGGGAGCGTTGAGCAGTTCTTC. Variable domain in full (rest from reference TRBV7-9 and TRBJ2-1): DTGVSQNPRHKITKRGQNVTFRCDPISEHNRLYWYRQTLGQGPEFLTYFQNEAQLEKSRLLSDRFSAERPKGSFSTLEIQRTEQGDSAMYLCASGGTLGTSGSVEQFFGPGTRLTVL.

V usage is TRBV19 and J usage is TRBJ2-3; TRBD1 agrees at 10 bases. Germline CDR1 and CDR2: LNHDA and SQIVND (reference sequence). Germline trimming cut 5 bases from V and 1 base from J; bases unmatched to any gene: 6. The CDR3 extends over 16 amino acids. The CDR3 coding sequence is TGTGCCAGTAGTGCGACCGGGACAGGGGGCACAGATACGCAGTATTTT. Its protein is CASSATGTGGTDTQYF.

CDR3 amino acids: CASSIGLAGYNEQFF. In DNA, the CDR3 is TGTGCCAGTAGTATCGGACTAGCGGGCTACAATGAGCAGTTCTTC. This chain joins TRBV19 and TRBJ2-1; 11 bases fit TRBD2. V shed 3 bases, J shed 3 bases, and the junction held 1 base outside the gene matches. This CDR3 has 15 residues. Looked up from germline, CDR1 is LNHDA and CDR2 is SQIVND (reference sequence). Based on the CDR3 plus reference TRBV19 and TRBJ2-1, the full variable domain is DGGITQSPKYLFRKEGQNVTLSCEQNLNHDAMYWYRQDPGQGLRLIYYSQIVNDFQKGDIAEGYSVSREKKESFPLTVTSAQKNPTAFYLCASSIGLAGYNEQFFGPGTRLTVL.

The V and J genes are TRBV6-5 and TRBJ1-1, with 11 bases identical to TRBD1. With 2 bases clipped from V and 7 bases from J, the junction kept 3 bases outside the gene matches. The CDR3 covers 14 residues. Germline loops: CDR1 MNHEY, CDR2 SVGAGI. The CDR3 coding sequence is TGTGCCAGCAGTTACCCGGGACAGGGGGTTGAAGCTTTCTTT. It codes for CASSYPGQGVEAFF.

The chain uses TRBV10-2 and TRBJ1-5; TRBD1 matches at 9 bases. Losses at the gene ends were 7 bases for V and 3 bases for J; bases not matched to a gene: 7. CDR1 is WSHSY and CDR2 is SAAADI in the germline V gene. The CDR3 spans 15 residues. Here the CDR3 DNA reads TGCGCCAGCAAATCACAGGGGGCAGACAATCAGCCCCAGCATTTT. Its protein product is CASKSQGADNQPQHF.

This clone was observed a single time. The rearrangement uses TRBV7-2 and TRBJ2-7, with D unclear. The CDR3 is made up of 12 amino acids. From germline, CDR1 is SGHTA and CDR2 FQGNSA. V lost 6 bases, J lost 0 bases, and 6 bases lay in between. The CDR3 nucleotides read TGTGCCAGCAGTCCAAACTCCTACGAGCAGTACTTC. Its protein product is CASSPNSYEQYF.

V is TRBV21-1 and J is TRBJ2-2; the table's D call TRBD2 went unverified against the DNA. TRBV21-1 is labeled a pseudogene. The CDR3 is 18 amino acids. Here the CDR3 reads CASSKGTSGSLNTGELFF. CDR3 nucleotides: TGTGCCAGCAGCAAAGGGACTAGCGGGAGTCTCAACACCGGGGAGCTGTTTTTT.

This clone has a single count. The gene calls are TRBV7-9 and TRBJ2-5, with TRBD1 matching 7 bases. This CDR3 contains 17 residues. The V gene end was trimmed by 1 base and the J gene end by 1 base; junction bases not matched to a gene: 9. CDR1 is SEHNR and CDR2 is FQNEAQ in the germline V gene (reference sequence). As DNA, the CDR3 is TGTGCCAGCAGCTTAGAGTTCAAGGGACAGAGCCAAGAGACCCAGTACTTC. It is translated as CASSLEFKGQSQETQYF.

Turning to this clone: Within the sample, other DNA sequences also encode this same CDR3. The chain is built from TRBV28 and TRBJ1-2; D not certain. Trimming shortened V by 5 bases and J by 5 bases, and 6 bases separated the two germline ends. Looked up from germline, CDR1 is MDHEN and CDR2 is SYDVKM. This CDR3 is 11 amino acids long. This CDR3 is CASSRGYGYTF. CDR3 nucleotide sequence: TGTGCCAGCAGTCGGGGTTATGGCTACACCTTC.

The V call is TRBV7-2, the J call TRBJ2-7; TRBD2 matches 10 bases. Looked up from germline, CDR1 is SGHTA and CDR2 is FQGNSA. There are 15 residues in the CDR3. V shed 6 bases, J shed 4 bases, and the junction held 9 bases outside the gene matches. Here the CDR3 DNA reads TGTGCCAGCAGTTCGCAAGCGGGAGGGCCTTACGAGCAGTACTTC. Translating it yields CASSSQAGGPYEQYF. Drawing the rest from reference TRBV7-2 and TRBJ2-7, the complete variable domain is GAGVSQSPSNKVTEKGKDVELRCDPISGHTALYWYRQSLGQGLEFLIYFQGNSAPDKSGLPSDRFSAERTGGSVSTLTIQRTQQEDSAVYLCASSSQAGGPYEQYFGPGTRLTVT.

This clone showed up just a few times. J is TRBJ1-2 and V is TRBV5-1; a possible D gene is TRBD1 (5 bases). Per the germline V gene, CDR1 is SGHRS and CDR2 is YFSETQ. This CDR3 is built from 17 residues. V was shortened by 0 bases and J by 2 bases, with 17 bases between the two germline ends. CDR3 bases: TGCGCCAGCAGCTTGGGGGCTGGGGCAGGGCACAACTATGGCTACACCTTC. The encoded protein is CASSLGAGAGHNYGYTF.

The rearrangement uses TRBV19 and TRBJ2-6; 8 nucleotides agree with TRBD1. Germline CDR1 reads LNHDA; CDR2 reads SQIVND (reference sequence). Trimming cost V 3 bases and J 0 bases; bases outside gene matches: 10. This CDR3 comprises 19 residues. The CDR3 sequence is CASSIKPGQAASGANVLTF. CDR3 in DNA: TGTGCCAGTAGTATTAAACCGGGACAGGCCGCCTCTGGGGCCAACGTCCTGACTTTC.

The chain has TRBV5-1 and TRBJ2-3, with 8 bases that match TRBD2. This CDR3 comprises 15 residues. Trimming removed 7 bases from V and 1 base from J; junction bases left unmatched: 8. In germline, CDR1 is SGHRS, CDR2 YFSETQ. CDR3 protein: CASRFGTRRTDTQYF. DNA for the CDR3: TGCGCCAGCCGTTTTGGGACTAGACGCACAGATACGCAGTATTTT.

This chain links TRBV14 with TRBJ2-7; TRBD1 matches at 7 bases. The CDR3 loop spans 14 amino acids. CDR1 is SGHDN and CDR2 is FVKESK in the germline V gene. The ends lost 4 bases at V and 1 base at J; junction bases unmatched: 4. The CDR3 region is CASSPGQVSYEQYF. In DNA, the CDR3 is TGTGCCAGCAGCCCAGGACAGGTATCCTACGAGCAGTACTTC.

This clone came up once. The rearrangement links TRBV5-1 to TRBJ2-5; 13 bases map to TRBD2. CDR3 length: 16 amino acids. V gave up 3 bases and J gave up 5 bases; unmatched junction bases: 7. Germline V lookup: CDR1 SGHRS, CDR2 YFSETQ. The CDR3 loop is CASSSGLAGSWETQYF. The CDR3, as DNA: TGCGCCAGCAGCTCGGGACTAGCGGGAAGTTGGGAGACCCAGTACTTC.

The chain uses TRBV27 and TRBJ2-1; 16 bases fit TRBD2. Germline values: CDR1 MNHEY, CDR2 SMNVEV (reference sequence). This CDR3 is built from 18 residues. The V and J ends lost 5 bases and 1 base, in that order; junction bases with no gene match: 5. The CDR3 spells CASSPGLAGGPSYNEQFF. As DNA, the CDR3 is TGTGCCAGCAGTCCGGGACTAGCGGGAGGGCCGTCCTACAATGAGCAGTTCTTC.

The CDR3 nucleotides are TGTGCCAGCAGCGTAGGAGATGGGACAGGAGCTTTCTTT. The encoded protein is CASSVGDGTGAFF. The chain couples TRBV9 to TRBJ1-1, with 8 bases fitting TRBD1. V lost 0 bases, J lost 10 bases, and 5 bases stayed unmatched. Germline loops: CDR1 SGDLS, CDR2 YYNGEE. The CDR3 contains 13 residues.